Shown below are 20 T cell receptor beta chains from a single sample sequenced in a study of CD8+ T cells in alopecia areata. After isolation, RNA underwent reverse transcription to generate cDNA as the sequencing template. Assay: immunoSEQ multiplex PCR; the TCRdb copy retains only in-frame clones and omits some. The repertoire holds under 70,000 clones, with 55% to 75% as singletons. Sequencing used CD8+ T cells sorted from blood, obtained at week 0. The origin of the receptors is a human donor with alopecia areata.

The CDR3 region is CASSPGTGGGEAFF. The CDR3 nucleotides are TGTGCCAGCAGCCCCGGGACAGGGGGGGGTGAAGCTTTCTTT. V usage is TRBV7-6 and J usage is TRBJ1-1, with 11 nucleotides matching TRBD1. The CDR3 runs 14 residues. Unmatched junction bases numbered 6, after V lost 5 bases and J lost 7 bases. CDR1 and CDR2 from the germline V gene are SGHVS and FNYEAQ.

The chain links TRBV5-1 to TRBJ2-1; no clear D gene. Trimming stripped 2 bases from V and 4 bases from J, with 7 bases between. The CDR3 sequence is 13 residues long. Germline V lookup: CDR1 SGHRS, CDR2 YFSETQ. The CDR3 protein is CASSFGQYNEQFF. In DNA form, the CDR3 reads TGCGCCAGCAGCTTTGGGCAGTACAATGAGCAGTTCTTC.

This clone was picked up one time. The V call is TRBV4-2, the J call TRBJ2-1; D is unclear. The germline V gene has CDR1 LGHNA and CDR2 YNFKEQ. V gave up 0 bases and J gave up 7 bases, with 7 bases separating them. The CDR3 totals 13 residues. CDR3 amino acids: CASSQDSSNEQFF. As DNA, the CDR3 is TGTGCCAGCAGCCAAGATTCCAGTAATGAGCAGTTCTTC.

Here the CDR3 reads CASSLGGFAEAFF. The DNA for the CDR3 is TGCGCCAGCAGCTTGGGGGGATTCGCTGAAGCTTTCTTT. The J gene is TRBJ1-1, the V gene TRBV5-1, with D hard to call. This CDR3 region has 13 residues. Germline values: CDR1 SGHRS, CDR2 YFSETQ. The ends were cut back, 0 bases at V and 6 bases at J, with 9 bases in the middle.

This clone was recorded once. The rearrangement joins TRBV5-6 to TRBJ1-2; 8 nucleotides line up with TRBD1. Germline V gene sequence: CDR1 SGHDT, CDR2 YYEEEE. This CDR3 comprises 15 residues. V was pared by 0 bases and J by 6 bases, with 7 bases of the junction left unmatched. CDR3 bases: TGTGCCAGCAGCTTGGAGCAGGGGGCGCGGAATGGCTACACCTTC. Its protein is CASSLEQGARNGYTF.

The CDR3 bases are TGTGCCAGCGGCTCCTTCGGGAACACTGAAGCTTTCTTT. Protein sequence: CASGSFGNTEAFF. The rearrangement uses TRBV27 and TRBJ1-1; D uncertain. CDR1 and CDR2 (germline): MNHEY, SMNVEV (reference sequence). V lost 8 bases and J lost 1, with 11 bases in between. The CDR3 is made up of 13 amino acids.

The chain has TRBV5-1 and TRBJ1-1; D might be TRBD1 (5 bases). CDR3 length: 15 residues. Germline-derived CDR1 and CDR2 are SGHRS and YFSETQ. V lost 3 bases and J 2 bases, leaving 14 bases between the germline ends. CDR3 loop: CASSSGDGINTEAFF. The CDR3 DNA is TGCGCCAGCAGCTCGGGGGACGGGATAAACACTGAAGCTTTCTTT.

In its sample, this clone was seen many times. The chain links TRBV4-3 to TRBJ2-2; 9 nucleotides align to TRBD1. Per germline, CDR1 LGHNA and CDR2 YSLEER. This CDR3 has 17 amino acids. V was pared by 3 bases and J by 6 bases, with 11 bases of the junction left unmatched. CDR3 protein: CASSHRERGTGSGELFF. The CDR3 bases are TGCGCCAGCAGCCACAGGGAGAGGGGGACAGGGTCCGGGGAGCTGTTTTTT.

This chain joins TRBV4-1 and TRBJ1-5, with D tentatively TRBD1 (5 bases). V was trimmed by 7 bases and J by 1 base, leaving 14 bases between them. This CDR3 is built from 15 residues. Germline V gene data show CDR1 as MGHRA and CDR2 as YSYEKL. CDR3 amino acids: CASTPSRDSNQPQHF. The CDR3 DNA reads TGCGCCAGCACCCCAAGTCGGGACAGCAATCAGCCCCAGCATTTT.

V and J are TRBV29-1 and TRBJ2-7; 7 nucleotides agree with TRBD1. V shed 6 bases and J 2 bases; nucleotides not matched to a gene: 13. Per germline, CDR1 SQVTM and CDR2 ANQGSEA. The CDR3 covers 15 residues. The DNA of the CDR3 is TGCAGCGTCTCTACTACAGGACAGGTTACCTACGAGCAGTACTTC. Its protein is CSVSTTGQVTYEQYF.

This chain connects TRBV29-1 to TRBJ2-1, with TRBD1 matching 10 bases. This CDR3 spans 14 amino acids. V shed 6 bases, J shed 0 bases, and the junction held 2 bases outside the gene matches. CDR1 and CDR2 (germline): SQVTM, ANQGSEA. In nucleotides, the CDR3 is TGCAGCGTAGACAGGGGGCCCTCCTACAATGAGCAGTTCTTC. It specifies CSVDRGPSYNEQFF.

The V and J genes are TRBV5-6 and TRBJ2-7, with unresolved D. Germline CDR1 SGHDT, CDR2 YYEEEE. The CDR3 has 12 residues. V lost 4 bases, J lost 4 bases, and 9 bases lay in between. The CDR3 DNA sequence: TGTGCCAGCAGCGAAACGGAGTACGAGCAGTACTTC. It yields the protein CASSETEYEQYF.

The rearrangement joins TRBV2 to TRBJ2-7, with a possible D match to TRBD1 (5 bases). CDR1 is SNHLY and CDR2 is FYNNEI in the germline V gene. The CDR3 spans 13 residues. The V gene lost 6 bases and the J gene lost 5 bases, with 14 bases spanning the gap. In nucleotides, the CDR3 is TGTGCCAGCAGGGCGCAGGGTGTAAACGAGCAGTACTTC. Translating it yields CASRAQGVNEQYF. Combining the CDR3 with reference TRBV2 and TRBJ2-7 gives the whole variable domain EPEVTQTPSHQVTQMGQEVILRCVPISNHLYFYWYRQILGQKVEFLVSFYNNEISEKSEIFDDQFSVERPDGSNFTLKIRSTKLEDSAMYFCASRAQGVNEQYFGPGTRLTVT.

Here the CDR3 reads CASSEWFAWVDIQYF. As DNA, the CDR3 is TGTGCCAGCAGTGAATGGTTCGCTTGGGTGGACATTCAGTACTTC. This rearrangement joins TRBV2 to TRBJ2-4; D is unclear. V dropped 2 bases and J dropped 8 bases, with 16 bases sitting between them. CDR1 and CDR2 (germline): SNHLY, FYNNEI. The CDR3 has 15 amino acids.

The gene calls are TRBV27 and TRBJ1-5; the D is unclear. This CDR3 comprises 14 residues. Germline values: CDR1 MNHEY, CDR2 SMNVEV (reference sequence). The V and J ends lost 8 bases and 0 bases respectively, with 11 bases between them. The DNA for the CDR3 is TGTGCCAGCGCGCCCATGGATAGCAATCAGCCCCAGCATTTT. Amino acids: CASAPMDSNQPQHF.

The chain uses TRBV27 and TRBJ1-1; D unclear. Germline V lookup: CDR1 MNHEY, CDR2 SMNVEV (reference sequence). The CDR3 sequence is 12 residues long. The V and J ends lost 8 bases and 6 bases respectively, with 13 bases between them. In nucleotides, the CDR3 is TGTGCCAGCTTGCACCCCGGGGCTGAAGCTTTCTTT. It specifies CASLHPGAEAFF.

The chain has TRBV25-1 and TRBJ2-7; D gene unclear. Trimming cost V 0 bases and J 4 bases, with 4 bases left between them. The germline V gene has CDR1 MGHDK and CDR2 SYGVNS. The CDR3 contains 12 residues. The CDR3 loop is CASSEYQYEQYF. Written as DNA, the CDR3 is TGTGCCAGCAGTGAATATCAGTACGAGCAGTACTTC.

The V gene is TRBV5-1, the J gene TRBJ1-5; D is uncertain. CDR1 and CDR2 (germline): SGHRS, YFSETQ. V was shortened by 0 bases and J by 6 bases, with 7 bases between the two germline ends. The CDR3 covers 13 residues. The CDR3 is CASSLGAGQPQHF. As DNA, the CDR3 is TGCGCCAGCAGCTTGGGGGCGGGTCAGCCCCAGCATTTT. Filled out from reference TRBV5-1 and TRBJ1-5, the complete variable domain reads KAGVTQTPRYLIKTRGQQVTLSCSPISGHRSVSWYQQTPGQGLQFLFEYFSETQRNKGNFPGRFSGRQFSNSRSEMNVSTLELGDSALYLCASSLGAGQPQHFGDGTRLSIL.

This chain connects TRBV29-1 to TRBJ1-1, with TRBD1 as a possible D gene (6 bases). Germline V gene data show CDR1 as SQVTM and CDR2 as ANQGSEA. The ends were cut back, 0 bases at V and 5 bases at J, with 7 bases in the middle. This CDR3 has 12 residues. CDR3 coding DNA: TGCAGCGTTGAAGATCAGGGGACTGAAGCTTTCTTT. Translating gives CSVEDQGTEAFF.

Many counts were recorded for this clone. The chain couples TRBV2 to TRBJ1-5; no clear D gene. This CDR3 contains 13 residues. V lost 4 bases and J 0 bases, leaving 4 bases between the germline ends. Germline CDR1 is SNHLY and CDR2 is FYNNEI. CDR3 region: CASSVRSNQPQHF. In nucleotides, the CDR3 is TGTGCCAGCAGTGTGCGTAGCAATCAGCCCCAGCATTTT.